This entry lists 13 T cell receptor beta chains sequenced from one sample in a study of T cells in Graves' hyperthyroidism and ophthalmopathy. Amplification yielded TCR beta CDR3 regions, with RNA transcripts as the source. TCR CDR3 regions were first amplified by RT-PCR with HTBI primers. TCRdb analysed the multiplex PCR reads with MiXCR anew, one entry per CDR3 protein. The sample contains around 350,000 distinct CDR3 sequences, around a quarter of which appear only once. The sequenced sample was blood. The origin of the receptors is a man in his fifties with Graves' hyperthyroidism.

This clonotype was observed once. V and J are TRBV6-2 or TRBV6-3 and TRBJ1-2, with TRBD1 matching 9 bases. The CDR3 loop spans 15 amino acids. Trimming removed 6 bases from V and 4 bases from J; junction bases left unmatched: 9. The germline V gene has CDR1 MNHEY and CDR2 SVGEGT. CDR3 sequence reads: CASRPSTGGPYGYTF. The CDR3 nucleotides are TGTGCCAGCAGACCTTCGACAGGGGGGCCCTATGGCTACACCTTC.

This clonotype came up many times. The rearrangement links TRBV5-1 to TRBJ2-5; 10 bases line up with TRBD2. The CDR3 extends over 15 amino acids. J gave up 3 bases and V 0 bases, and 2 bases lay outside the gene matches. Germline V gene sequence: CDR1 SGHRS, CDR2 YFSETQ. The CDR3 DNA is TGCGCCAGCAGCTTGGCAGGGACTAGCGAAGAGACCCAGTACTTC. Its translation is CASSLAGTSEETQYF.

This chain joins TRBV29-1 and TRBJ2-2; the D gene is possibly TRBD1 (6 bases). Trimming removed 6 bases from V and 5 bases from J, with 16 bases in between. This CDR3 contains 14 residues. The germline gives CDR1 SQVTM, CDR2 ANQGSEA. For the CDR3, the DNA is TGCAGCGTGGGGGACGGGACACGAACCGGGGAGCTGTTTTTT. This encodes CSVGDGTRTGELFF.

This clonotype was counted many times. The chain combines TRBV7-3 with TRBJ2-7; 9 positions agree with TRBD2. There are 15 residues in the CDR3. The V gene end was trimmed by 2 bases and the J gene end by 2 bases; junction bases not matched to a gene: 4. CDR1 is SGHTA and CDR2 is FQGTGA in the germline V gene. The CDR3 is CASSLASGTAYEQYF. CDR3 coding DNA: TGTGCCAGCAGCTTAGCTAGCGGGACTGCCTACGAGCAGTACTTC.

The chain joins TRBV5-1 to TRBJ2-1; D might be TRBD1 or TRBD2, each matching 5 bases. The V gene lost 5 bases and the J gene lost 13 bases, with 16 bases spanning the gap. The germline V gene has CDR1 SGHRS and CDR2 YFSETQ. This CDR3 has 12 amino acids. CDR3 sequence: CASRGDPLPQFF. In DNA form, the CDR3 reads TGCGCCAGCAGAGGGGACCCTCTCCCACAGTTCTTC.

This rearrangement joins TRBV19 to TRBJ2-3; the D gene is possibly TRBD1 (5 bases). The CDR3 consists of 14 residues. Looked up from germline, CDR1 is LNHDA and CDR2 is SQIVND (reference sequence). V was clipped by 11 bases and J by 0 bases, with 15 bases between them. In DNA, the CDR3 is TGTGCCTCTGGGGCAGGTTACAGCACAGATACGCAGTATTTT. As protein: CASGAGYSTDTQYF. The full variable domain, its missing parts supplied by reference TRBV19 and TRBJ2-3, is DGGITQSPKYLFRKEGQNVTLSCEQNLNHDAMYWYRQDPGQGLRLIYYSQIVNDFQKGDIAEGYSVSREKKESFPLTVTSAQKNPTAFYLCASGAGYSTDTQYFGPGTRLTVL.

The genes are TRBV9 and TRBJ2-2; 9 bases align to TRBD2. Trimming at V came to 0 bases and at J to 4 bases, leaving 4 bases not matched to a gene. Per germline, CDR1 SGDLS and CDR2 YYNGEE. This CDR3 is built from 16 residues. The CDR3 protein is CASSVAAGGSTGELFF. CDR3 in DNA: TGTGCCAGCAGCGTAGCCGCGGGAGGGTCCACCGGGGAGCTGTTTTTT.

The CDR3 sequence: CAYYRGLGNTEAFF. The CDR3 bases are TGTGCCTACTACAGGGGGCTCGGGAACACTGAAGCTTTCTTT. The rearrangement joins TRBV30 to TRBJ1-1, with 9 nucleotides matching TRBD1. The CDR3 runs to 14 residues. V gave up 7 bases and J gave up 1 base; unmatched junction bases: 7. Germline CDR1 GTSNPN, CDR2 SVGIG (reference sequence).

This clonotype was seen ten or more times. The chain combines TRBV27 with TRBJ2-7; D gene ambiguous. The CDR3 runs 14 residues. The V gene lost 3 bases and the J gene lost 5 bases, with 14 bases spanning the gap. Germline assignment: CDR1 MNHEY and CDR2 SMNVEV (reference sequence). This CDR3 is CASSFPLKEDEQYF. The DNA of the CDR3 is TGTGCCAGCAGTTTTCCACTGAAAGAGGACGAGCAGTACTTC.

This clonotype has a single count. The gene calls are TRBV10-3 and TRBJ2-1; D unresolved. Trimming stripped 3 bases from V and 5 bases from J, with 11 bases between. The length of the CDR3 is 14 residues. Germline V gene lookup returns CDR1 ENHRY and CDR2 SYGVKD. CDR3 DNA: TGTGCCATCAGTGACTCTAAACTGGACAATGAGCAGTTCTTC. Amino acid sequence: CAISDSKLDNEQFF.

Only a few counts were recorded for this clonotype. CDR3 loop: CSAVGGGEKLFF. The DNA for the CDR3 is TGCAGTGCTGTAGGGGGCGGTGAAAAACTGTTTTTT. This rearrangement joins TRBV20-1 to TRBJ1-4; TRBD1 matches at 7 bases. V shed 5 bases and J 7 bases; nucleotides not matched to a gene: 4. CDR3 length: 12 residues. Looked up from germline, CDR1 is DFQATT and CDR2 is SNEGSKA (reference sequence).

Here the CDR3 DNA reads TGTGCCAGCAGCTGGACTAGCGGGGTCTCCTACGAGCAGTACTTC. It codes for CASSWTSGVSYEQYF. V gene TRBV11-3 combines with J gene TRBJ2-7, with 12 bases that match TRBD2. Trimming at V came to 4 bases and at J to 0 bases, leaving 1 base not matched to a gene. Germline V CDR1 and CDR2: SGHNT, YENEEA. The CDR3 runs to 15 residues.

The rearrangement joins TRBV7-3 to TRBJ2-2; D might be TRBD1 (5 bases). This CDR3 region has 15 residues. CDR1 is SGHTA, CDR2 FQGTGA, per germline. V shed 6 bases and J shed 7 bases, with 18 bases lying between them. The CDR3 sequence is CASRLDRRVGGELFF. The CDR3 DNA reads as TGTGCCAGCAGATTAGATCGCAGGGTCGGCGGGGAGCTGTTTTTT.